This T cell receptor beta chain was obtained from a study of response to subunit inactivated influenza vaccine. With 4 bases clipped from V and 1 base from J, the junction kept 8 bases outside the gene matches. The CDR3 totals 16 residues. CDR1 and CDR2 (germline): ENHRY, SYGVKD. Findings and limits, study-wide: Authors suggested each seasonal influenza vaccination recruits few new T cells.

TCRdb re-called the RT-PCR reads with MiXCR, one entry per CDR3 protein. The sample lists 710,000 or so distinct CDR3 sequences, more than 15% occurring once. Turning to this clonotype: The target antigen is unknown.

The sample in question was PBMCs from blood, obtained about 12 days after vaccination. This receptor was taken from a man in his fifties who received an inactivated influenza vaccine. J is TRBJ2-7 and V is TRBV10-3, with 9 bases matching TRBD1. CDR3 sequence reads: CAISGAGQGQSYEQYF. In DNA form, the CDR3 reads TGTGCCATCAGTGGGGCCGGACAGGGGCAATCCTACGAGCAGTACTTC.